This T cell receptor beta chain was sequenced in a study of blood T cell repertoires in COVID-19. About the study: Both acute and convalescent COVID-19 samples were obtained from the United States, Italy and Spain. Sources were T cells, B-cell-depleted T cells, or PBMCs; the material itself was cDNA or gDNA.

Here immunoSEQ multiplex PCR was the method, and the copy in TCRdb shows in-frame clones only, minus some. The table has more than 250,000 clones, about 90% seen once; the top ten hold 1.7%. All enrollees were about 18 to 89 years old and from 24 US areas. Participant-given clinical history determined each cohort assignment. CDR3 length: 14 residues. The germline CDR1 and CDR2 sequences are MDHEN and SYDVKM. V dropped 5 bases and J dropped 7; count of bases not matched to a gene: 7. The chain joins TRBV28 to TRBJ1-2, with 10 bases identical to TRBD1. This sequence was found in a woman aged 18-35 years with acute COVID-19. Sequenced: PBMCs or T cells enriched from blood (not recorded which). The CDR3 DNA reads TGTGCCAGCAGTCCACGGACAGGGGGGATTGGCTACACCTTC. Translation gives CASSPRTGGIGYTF.